The entry below gives a single T cell receptor (beta chain) sequence along with its context. The data were obtained in a study of siplizumab effects on memory and regulatory T cells. Sequencing was performed with immunoSEQ multiplex PCR; in TCRdb, only in-frame clones are kept and a portion is missing. Of about 72,000 clones in the sample, less than 95% are singletons; the top ten hold approximately 31%. V trimming: 5 bases; J trimming: 4 bases; junction bases outside the gene matches: 5. Germline loops: CDR1 PRHDT, CDR2 FYEKMQ (reference sequence). This CDR3 is 14 amino acids long. The rearrangement links TRBV13 to TRBJ2-5; 9 nucleotides match TRBD2. Specimen: CD8+ T cells sorted from blood. The TCR originated in a human donor in good health. The CDR3 bases are TGTGCCAGCAGCCGGCGGGGGGGCGTAGAGACCCAGTACTTC. Amino acids: CASSRRGGVETQYF.